The T cell receptor (beta chain) under discussion was sequenced for a study of blood T cell repertoires in COVID-19. CDR3 size: 13 residues. The V and J ends lost 7 bases and 7 bases, in that order; junction bases with no gene match: 10. The germline V gene has CDR1 SQVTM and CDR2 ANQGSEA. Only in-frame clones appear in the TCRdb table, and some are missing; sequencing was by immunoSEQ multiplex PCR. The sample yields 65,000 to 85,000 clones, 86% seen once. The sequenced sample was peripheral blood. The sequence was obtained from a man older than 75 with COVID-19, enrolled during active disease. The gene calls are TRBV29-1 and TRBJ1-3; TRBD1 aligns across 7 bases. CDR3: CSGRQGGVNTIYF. The CDR3 DNA is TGCAGCGGTAGACAGGGAGGCGTGAACACCATATATTTT. The full variable domain, rest sourced from reference TRBV29-1 and TRBJ1-3, is SAVISQKPSRDICQRGTSLTIQCQVDSQVTMMFWYRQQPGQSLTLIATANQGSEATYESGFVIDKFPISRPNLTFSTLTVSNMSPEDSSIYLCSGRQGGVNTIYFGEGSWLTVV.